This passage covers 27 T cell receptor beta chains from one sample sequenced in a study of tumor-infiltrating lymphocytes in primary liver carcinoma. A primer matching the constant region was used to make TCR beta cDNA from around 460 ng of total RNA. Libraries of TCR beta came from three nested multiplex PCR rounds with slightly modified ARM-PCR. PCR rounds one and two used TRBV1-TRBV30 forward primers with a C-beta reverse primer for roughly 10 cycles each. TCRdb used MiXCR to reprocess the multiplex PCR reads, holding one entry per CDR3 protein. The sample lists 300,000 to 350,000 distinct CDR3 sequences, nearly 60% occurring once. Unsorted whole blood served as the source of blood RNA, and germline DNA was extracted as well. Sequenced: peripheral blood. The source is a woman aged 25 to 45 with primary liver carcinoma and hepatitis B virus infection.

The chain recombines TRBV11-3 with TRBJ1-6; D gene unclear. V was cut by 5 bases and J by 10 bases, with 12 bases left in between. CDR1 is SGHNT, CDR2 YENEEA, per germline. The CDR3 runs 13 residues. The CDR3 nucleotides are TGTGCCAGCAGCATAACAAGGAACTCACCCCTCCACTTT. Its protein product is CASSITRNSPLHF.

This clonotype was counted at least ten times. This chain uses TRBV5-4 with TRBJ2-1; no definite D call. V was pared by 0 bases and J by 0 bases, with 13 bases between. The germline gives CDR1 SGHNT, CDR2 YYREEE (reference sequence). The CDR3 totals 17 residues. The CDR3 loop reads CASSLDRPMGSYNEQFF. DNA of the CDR3: TGTGCCAGCAGCTTGGATCGCCCGATGGGCTCCTACAATGAGCAGTTCTTC. The full variable domain, rest sourced from reference TRBV5-4 and TRBJ2-1, is ETGVTQSPTHLIKTRGQQVTLRCSSQSGHNTVSWYQQALGQGPQFIFQYYREEENGRGNFPPRFSGLQFPNYSSELNVNALELDDSALYLCASSLDRPMGSYNEQFFGPGTRLTVL.

This clonotype was counted a few times. The chain uses TRBV12-3 or TRBV12-4 and TRBJ2-2, with D tentatively TRBD1 or TRBD2 (5 bases each). This CDR3 has 14 amino acids. V gave up 6 bases and J gave up 4 bases, with 12 bases separating them. The CDR3 reads CASRRGGGTGELFF. For the CDR3, the DNA is TGTGCCAGCAGGAGGGGTGGCGGCACCGGGGAGCTGTTTTTT.

Turning to this clonotype: A junction end diverges from the germline sequence, so it may reflect a read error. This chain connects TRBV11-2 to TRBJ2-2; 7 nucleotides agree with TRBD1. This CDR3 has 15 residues. The germline gives CDR1 SGHAT, CDR2 FQNNGV. The CDR3 here is CASSYTGVNSGELFF. CDR3 DNA sequence: TGTGCCAGCAGCTATACAGGGGTGAACAGCGGGGAGCTGTTTTTT.

To note about this clonotype: It may be a read error: a sequence one base away is much more abundant. This chain connects TRBV4-1 to TRBJ2-7; D gene ambiguous. The CDR3 consists of 14 residues. Trimming shortened V by 0 bases and J by 0 bases, and 6 bases separated the two germline ends. In germline, CDR1 is MGHRA, CDR2 YSYEKL. The CDR3 loop is CASSQDLTSYEQYF. Here the CDR3 DNA reads TGCGCCAGCAGCCAAGACCTGACCTCCTACGAGCAGTACTTC.

This clonotype turned up a few times. V usage is TRBV12-3 or TRBV12-4 and J usage is TRBJ2-5; TRBD2 matches at 8 bases. V was clipped by 5 bases and J by 4 bases; unmatched bases: 6. The CDR3 covers 14 residues. CDR3 DNA sequence: TGTGCCAGCAGTACCTCCGGGACTAGAGAGACCCAGTACTTC. This gives the protein CASSTSGTRETQYF.

Details on this clonotype: This may be a read error, as it is one base from a much larger clone. This chain links TRBV29-1 with TRBJ2-1; 11 bases line up with TRBD2. The V gene's germline CDR1 is SQVTM and CDR2 ANQGSEA. This CDR3 spans 14 amino acids. CDR3 sequence reads: CSAHPSGRNNKQFF. The CDR3 nucleotides are TGCAGCGCCCACCCTAGCGGGAGGAACAATAAGCAGTTCTTC.

Remarks on this clonotype: Given the absence of the conserved phenylalanine or tryptophan at the CDR3 end, a read error is likely. This chain uses TRBV4-3 with TRBJ2-5, with D unresolved. V gave up 1 base and J gave up 4 bases, with 7 bases separating them. The CDR3 runs 13 residues. From germline, CDR1 is LGHNA and CDR2 YSLEER. DNA of the CDR3: TGCGCCAGCAGCCAAGGTTACGGAGAGACCCAGTACTTA. It is translated as CASSQGYGETQYL.

With respect to this clonotype: An end of the junction does not agree with germline; a read error may underlie this. The V gene is TRBV11-2, the J gene TRBJ2-1; D uncertain. The CDR3 has 13 residues. Germline V gene lookup returns CDR1 SGHAT and CDR2 FQNNGV. DNA for the CDR3: TGTGCCAGCAGCTTAAGGGTGGGCAACGAGCATTTCTTC. It is translated as CASSLRVGNEHFF.

This clonotype was counted a few times. V usage is TRBV5-6 and J usage is TRBJ2-3, with 7 bases identical to TRBD1. Germline V gives CDR1 SGHDT, CDR2 YYEEEE. V trimming: 4 bases; J trimming: 4 bases; junction bases outside the gene matches: 6. The CDR3 has 14 amino acids. The CDR3 loop is CASSGTGVADTQYF. CDR3 bases: TGTGCCAGCAGCGGCACAGGGGTTGCAGATACGCAGTATTTT.

This clonotype came up many times. The chain combines TRBV6-2 or TRBV6-3 with TRBJ2-2; weak D call: TRBD1 (6 bases). The CDR3 covers 14 residues. Germline V gene sequence: CDR1 MNHEY, CDR2 SVGEGT. Between the trimmed V and J ends, which lost 6 bases and 4 bases, there was a span of 12 bases. The CDR3: CASRENRVTGELFF. DNA for the CDR3: TGTGCCAGCAGAGAGAACAGGGTCACCGGGGAGCTGTTTTTT.

The sample holds many counts of this clonotype. The gene calls are TRBV11-1 and TRBJ2-2; possible D gene TRBD1, 7 bases. The CDR3 consists of 14 residues. CDR1 and CDR2 from the germline V gene are SGHAT and FQDESV (reference sequence). Trimming took off 7 bases at V and 6 bases at J, with 15 bases between the two ends. The CDR3 nucleotides are TGTGCCAGCAATAGACAGGGAGGCGCCGGGGAGCTGTTTTTT. This sequence encodes CASNRQGGAGELFF. Full variable domain (remainder filled in from reference TRBV11-1 and TRBJ2-2): EAEVAQSPRYKITEKSQAVAFWCDPISGHATLYWYRQILGQGPELLVQFQDESVVDDSQLPKDRFSAERLKGVDSTLKIQPAELGDSAMYLCASNRQGGAGELFFGEGSRLTVL.

This clonotype was seen only once. A read error may be the cause here, since a much bigger clone is one base away. The J gene is TRBJ2-2, the V gene TRBV4-2, with a possible D match to TRBD2 (7 bases). This CDR3 is 15 amino acids long. In germline, CDR1 is LGHNA, CDR2 YNFKEQ. V was cut by 4 bases and J by 5 bases, with 14 bases left in between. CDR3 sequence: CASSREGGGTGELFF. The CDR3 region has the DNA TGTGCCAGCAGCCGAGAAGGGGGGGGAACCGGGGAGCTGTTTTTT.

This clonotype was seen once. This may come from a read error, since a much larger clone is one base off. The rearrangement links TRBV6-2 or TRBV6-3 to TRBJ2-1; 10 bases line up with TRBD2. Unmatched junction bases numbered 15, after V lost 8 bases and J lost 8 bases. The germline V gene encodes CDR1 MNHEY and CDR2 SVGEGT. This CDR3 region has 16 residues. The CDR3 nucleotides are TGTGCCAGCTGTATACTTGGTCTAGCGGGAGCGTATGAGCAGTTCTTC. It specifies CASCILGLAGAYEQFF.

This clonotype was seen only a few times. One end of the junction varies from germline; a read error may be responsible. The chain carries TRBV11-2 and TRBJ2-5; D might be TRBD1 or TRBD2, each matching 5 bases. Per germline, CDR1 SGHAT and CDR2 FQNNGV. The CDR3 has 12 residues. For the CDR3, the DNA is TGTGCCAGCAGCTCCCCCTCGGGGACCCAGCACTTC. Amino acid sequence: CASSSPSGTQHF.

About this clonotype: Mismatch with germline at one junction end may stem from a read error. V gene TRBV5-5 combines with J gene TRBJ1-5; D is perhaps TRBD1 (6 bases). Germline V CDR1 and CDR2: SGHKS, YYEKEE (reference sequence). This CDR3 comprises 14 residues. The CDR3 here is CASSFVGGSQRQHF. CDR3 in DNA: TGTGCCAGCAGCTTTGTAGGGGGAAGCCAGCGCCAGCATTTT.

Worth noting for this clonotype: This clone may be a read error of a much larger clone one base away. The chain employs TRBV29-1 and TRBJ2-2; 8 nucleotides agree with TRBD1. CDR1 SQVTM and CDR2 ANQGSEA come from the germline V gene. The CDR3 contains 13 residues. The CDR3 here is CIGTGDVTGELFF. CDR3 nucleotide sequence: TGCATCGGGACAGGTGATGTCACCGGGGAGCTGTTTTTT.

This clonotype was counted ten times or more. The CDR3 DNA reads TGTGCCAGCAGTCCCCGGACCATCTACAATGAGCAGTTCTTC. This translates into CASSPRTIYNEQFF. The genes are TRBV12-3 or TRBV12-4 and TRBJ2-1; D remains ambiguous. V was trimmed by 5 bases and J by 3 bases, leaving 11 bases between them. This CDR3 has 14 residues.

This clonotype was recorded once. A read error may explain this, as a much larger clone is one base away. The rearrangement joins TRBV7-9 to TRBJ1-1, with 10 bases matching TRBD1. Germline V gives CDR1 SEHNR, CDR2 FQNEAQ (reference sequence). The CDR3 runs 15 residues. Germline trimming cut 4 bases from V and 5 bases from J; bases unmatched to any gene: 7. The CDR3, as DNA: TGTGCCAGCAGCTCTTGTGACAGGGGGCAAACTGAAGCTTTCTTT. This sequence encodes CASSSCDRGQTEAFF.

As for this clonotype: Sequence at one end of the junction differs from germline and may be a read error. The CDR3 reads CACRNPREGGTQYF. The CDR3 DNA reads as TGCGCCTGCAGGAACCCTAGGGAAGGGGGGACGCAGTATTTC. The chain uses TRBV4-1 and TRBJ2-3; D assignment may be TRBD1 or TRBD2 (6 bases each). CDR3 length: 14 residues. Germline V gives CDR1 MGHRA, CDR2 YSYEKL.

With regard to this clonotype: This is likely a read error, given that the CDR3 carries no conserved phenylalanine or tryptophan at its end. V usage is TRBV12-3 or TRBV12-4 and J usage is TRBJ2-5; D uncertain. The CDR3 totals 13 residues. Trimming left V 7 bases short and J 0 bases short, with 9 bases between. In DNA form, the CDR3 reads TGTGCCAGCAAGGGAATCCACCAAGAGACCCAGTACTTA. This sequence encodes CASKGIHQETQYL.

This rearrangement joins TRBV30 to TRBJ1-1; TRBD1 might be the D (5 bases). CDR3 length: 13 amino acids. V shed 2 bases and J shed 3 bases, with 10 bases lying between them. Germline values: CDR1 GTSNPN, CDR2 SVGIG (reference sequence). Here the CDR3 DNA reads TGTGCCTGGAGTCGCCGAGGGGACACTGAAGCTTTCTTT. Translation: CAWSRRGDTEAFF. The complete variable domain, with remaining parts taken from reference TRBV30 and TRBJ1-1, reads SQTIHQWPATLVQPVGSPLSLECTVEGTSNPNLYWYRQAAGRGLQLLFYSVGIGQISSEVPQNLSASRPQDRQFILSSKKLLLSDSGFYLCAWSRRGDTEAFFGQGTRLTVV.

Of note for this clonotype: This may be a read error: a much more frequent sequence differs by one nucleotide. The chain combines TRBV29-1 with TRBJ2-3; D remains ambiguous. Germline CDR1 SQVTM, CDR2 ANQGSEA. This CDR3 contains 12 residues. The CDR3 spells CSVGIGADKQYF. CDR3 DNA: TGCAGCGTTGGTATCGGCGCAGATAAGCAGTATTTT.

The chain couples TRBV5-5 to TRBJ2-1, with 13 bases aligning to TRBD2. The junction had 11 bases not matched to a gene; V was cut back by 4 bases and J by 7 bases. Looked up from germline, CDR1 is SGHKS and CDR2 is YYEKEE (reference sequence). CDR3 length equals 17 residues. The CDR3 reads CASSRTPTSGRGNEQFF. In DNA form, the CDR3 reads TGTGCCAGCAGCCGTACCCCAACTAGCGGGAGGGGTAATGAGCAGTTCTTC.

Remarks on this clonotype: Since the CDR3 does not end with the conserved phenylalanine or tryptophan, this likely comes from a read error. The rearrangement uses TRBV4-1 and TRBJ1-1; unclear D gene. Germline lookup yields CDR1 MGHRA and CDR2 YSYEKL. V shed 0 bases and J shed 7 bases, with 12 bases lying between them. CDR3 length: 14 residues. The CDR3 here is CASSQDVTGDEAFL. CDR3 DNA: TGCGCCAGCAGCCAAGATGTAACCGGGGATGAAGCTTTCCTT.

About this clonotype: One junction end does not reproduce the germline sequence, and a read error may be involved. The J gene is TRBJ2-1, the V gene TRBV10-1; D may correspond to TRBD1 or TRBD2 (5 bases each). The CDR3 runs to 16 residues. Germline values: CDR1 WNHNN, CDR2 SYGVQD (reference sequence). This CDR3 is CASSVSQRTGANEHFF. CDR3 nucleotide sequence: TGCGCCAGCAGTGTAAGCCAGCGGACTGGGGCTAATGAGCATTTCTTC.

This clonotype was recorded many times. The chain is built from TRBV11-2 and TRBJ1-2; weak D call: TRBD1 (5 bases). V dropped 3 bases and J dropped 8 bases, with 13 bases sitting between them. The CDR3 covers 13 residues. Germline CDR1 SGHAT, CDR2 FQNNGV. The CDR3 is CASSFSQGEGYTF. The DNA for the CDR3 is TGTGCCAGCAGCTTCTCCCAGGGAGAAGGCTACACCTTC.